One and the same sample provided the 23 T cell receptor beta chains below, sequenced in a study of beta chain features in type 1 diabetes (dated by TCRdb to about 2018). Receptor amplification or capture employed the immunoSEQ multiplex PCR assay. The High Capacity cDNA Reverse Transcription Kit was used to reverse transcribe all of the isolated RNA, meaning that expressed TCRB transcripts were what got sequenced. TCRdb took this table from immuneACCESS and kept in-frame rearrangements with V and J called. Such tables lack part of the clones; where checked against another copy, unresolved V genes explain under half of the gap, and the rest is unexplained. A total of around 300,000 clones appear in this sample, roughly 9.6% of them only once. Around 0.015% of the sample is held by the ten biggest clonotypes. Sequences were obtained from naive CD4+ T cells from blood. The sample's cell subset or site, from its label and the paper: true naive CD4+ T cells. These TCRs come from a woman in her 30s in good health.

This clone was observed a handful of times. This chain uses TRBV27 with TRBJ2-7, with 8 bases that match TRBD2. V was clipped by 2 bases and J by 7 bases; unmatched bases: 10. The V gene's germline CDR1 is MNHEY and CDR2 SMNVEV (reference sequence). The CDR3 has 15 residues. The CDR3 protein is CASSLKGTSRREQYF. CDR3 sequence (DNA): TGTGCCAGCAGTTTAAAGGGGACTAGTCGACGGGAGCAGTACTTC.

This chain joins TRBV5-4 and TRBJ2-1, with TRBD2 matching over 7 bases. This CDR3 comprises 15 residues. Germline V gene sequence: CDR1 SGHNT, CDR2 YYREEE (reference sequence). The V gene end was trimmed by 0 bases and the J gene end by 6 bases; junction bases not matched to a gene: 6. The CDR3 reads CASSLDAGESNEQFF. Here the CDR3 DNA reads TGTGCCAGCAGCTTGGATGCGGGAGAATCCAATGAGCAGTTCTTC.

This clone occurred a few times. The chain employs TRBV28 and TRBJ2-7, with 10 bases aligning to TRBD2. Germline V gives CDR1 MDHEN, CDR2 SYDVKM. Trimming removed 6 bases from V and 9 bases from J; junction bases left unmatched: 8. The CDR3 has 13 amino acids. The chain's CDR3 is CASSFLAGEGQYF. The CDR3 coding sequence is TGTGCCAGCAGCTTCCTAGCGGGAGAAGGGCAGTACTTC.

CDR3 coding DNA: TGTGCCAGCAGCAGTCAAAGCGGGAGCTACGAGCAGTACTTC. Residues: CASSSQSGSYEQYF. The V call is TRBV25-1, the J call TRBJ2-7; 8 bases agree with TRBD2. Per germline, CDR1 MGHDK and CDR2 SYGVNS. The trim removed 6 bases at V and 3 bases at J, leaving 7 bases unmatched. CDR3 length: 14 amino acids.

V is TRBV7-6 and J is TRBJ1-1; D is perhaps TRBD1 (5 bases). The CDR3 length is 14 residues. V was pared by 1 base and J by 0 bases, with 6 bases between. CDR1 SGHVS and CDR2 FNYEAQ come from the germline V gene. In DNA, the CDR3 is TGTGCCAGCAGCTTAGGACAGCTGAACACTGAAGCTTTCTTT. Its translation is CASSLGQLNTEAFF.

The CDR3 here is CASSLGLLQETQYF. The DNA for the CDR3 is TGTGCCAGCAGTCTCGGACTGCTTCAAGAGACCCAGTACTTC. The genes are TRBV27 and TRBJ2-5; the D gene is possibly TRBD2 (5 bases). The germline gives CDR1 MNHEY, CDR2 SMNVEV (reference sequence). Trimming took off 5 bases at V and 2 bases at J, with 12 bases between the two ends. CDR3 length: 14 residues.

This CDR3 is CATSRKSQGLRGYTF. For the CDR3, the DNA is TGTGCCACCAGCAGAAAGAGTCAGGGTTTACGTGGCTACACCTTC. This chain links TRBV15 with TRBJ1-2; the D gene is possibly TRBD1 (5 bases). V was shortened by 2 bases and J by 7 bases, with 17 bases between the two germline ends. From germline, CDR1 is LNHNV and CDR2 YYDKDF (reference sequence). The CDR3 contains 15 residues.

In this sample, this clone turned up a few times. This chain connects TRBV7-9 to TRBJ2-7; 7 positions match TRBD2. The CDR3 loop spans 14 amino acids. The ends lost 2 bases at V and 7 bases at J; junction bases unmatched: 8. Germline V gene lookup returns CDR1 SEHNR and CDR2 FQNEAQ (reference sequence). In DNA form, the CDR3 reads TGTGCCAGCAGCTTATCGGCGGGAGTAGGGGAGCAGTACTTC. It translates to CASSLSAGVGEQYF. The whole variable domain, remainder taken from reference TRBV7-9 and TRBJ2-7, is DTGVSQNPRHKITKRGQNVTFRCDPISEHNRLYWYRQTLGQGPEFLTYFQNEAQLEKSRLLSDRFSAERPKGSFSTLEIQRTEQGDSAMYLCASSLSAGVGEQYFGPGTRLTVT.

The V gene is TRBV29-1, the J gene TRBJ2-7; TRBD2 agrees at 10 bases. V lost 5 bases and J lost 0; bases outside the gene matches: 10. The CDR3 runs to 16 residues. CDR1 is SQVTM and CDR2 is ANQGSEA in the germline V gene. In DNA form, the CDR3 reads TGCAGCGTTAGGACTAGCGGAAGAGGGGCCTCCTACGAGCAGTACTTC. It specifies CSVRTSGRGASYEQYF.

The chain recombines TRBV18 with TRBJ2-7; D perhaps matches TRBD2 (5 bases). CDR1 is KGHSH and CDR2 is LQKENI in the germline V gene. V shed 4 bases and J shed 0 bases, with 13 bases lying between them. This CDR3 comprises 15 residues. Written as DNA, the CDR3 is TGTGCCAGCTCACGGGAGTCGGATATCTCCTACGAGCAGTACTTC. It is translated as CASSRESDISYEQYF.

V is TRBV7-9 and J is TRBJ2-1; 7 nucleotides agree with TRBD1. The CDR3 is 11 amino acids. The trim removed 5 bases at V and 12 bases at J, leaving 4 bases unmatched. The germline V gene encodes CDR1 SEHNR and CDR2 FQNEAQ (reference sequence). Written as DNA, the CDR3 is TGTGCCAGCAGCACCCGGGACAGGCAGTTCTTC. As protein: CASSTRDRQFF.

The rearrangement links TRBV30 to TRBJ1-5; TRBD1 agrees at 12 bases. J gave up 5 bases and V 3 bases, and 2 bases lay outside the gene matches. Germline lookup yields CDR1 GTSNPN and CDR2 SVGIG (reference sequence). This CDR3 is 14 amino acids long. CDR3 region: CAWRGQGADQPQHF. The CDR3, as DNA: TGTGCCTGGAGGGGACAGGGGGCTGATCAGCCCCAGCATTTT.

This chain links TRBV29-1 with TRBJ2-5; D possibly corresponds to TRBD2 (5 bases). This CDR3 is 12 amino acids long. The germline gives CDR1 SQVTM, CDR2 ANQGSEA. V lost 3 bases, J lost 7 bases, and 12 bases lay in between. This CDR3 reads CSVEEVRGTQYF. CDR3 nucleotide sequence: TGCAGCGTTGAGGAGGTCCGCGGGACCCAGTACTTC. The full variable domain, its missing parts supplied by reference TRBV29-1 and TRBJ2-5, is SAVISQKPSRDICQRGTSLTIQCQVDSQVTMMFWYRQQPGQSLTLIATANQGSEATYESGFVIDKFPISRPNLTFSTLTVSNMSPEDSSIYLCSVEEVRGTQYFGPGTRLLVL.

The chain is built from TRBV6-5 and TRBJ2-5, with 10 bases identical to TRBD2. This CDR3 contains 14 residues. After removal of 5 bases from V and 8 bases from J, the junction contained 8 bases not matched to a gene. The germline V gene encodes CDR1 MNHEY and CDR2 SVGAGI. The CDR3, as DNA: TGTGCCAGCAGTGAAATAGCGGGAGGCCCTACCCAGTACTTC. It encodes CASSEIAGGPTQYF.

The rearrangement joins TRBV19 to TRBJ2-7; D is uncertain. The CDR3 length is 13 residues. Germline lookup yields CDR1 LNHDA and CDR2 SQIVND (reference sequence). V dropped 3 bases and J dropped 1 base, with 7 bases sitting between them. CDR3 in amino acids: CASSIRRSYEQYF. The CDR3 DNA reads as TGTGCCAGTAGTATCCGCAGATCCTACGAGCAGTACTTC.

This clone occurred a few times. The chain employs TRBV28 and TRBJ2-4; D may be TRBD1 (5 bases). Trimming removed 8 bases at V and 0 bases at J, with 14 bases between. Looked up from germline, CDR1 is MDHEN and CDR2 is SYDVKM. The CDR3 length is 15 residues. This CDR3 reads CASHGPGLAKNIQYF. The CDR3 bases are TGTGCCAGCCATGGACCAGGGCTAGCCAAAAACATTCAGTACTTC.

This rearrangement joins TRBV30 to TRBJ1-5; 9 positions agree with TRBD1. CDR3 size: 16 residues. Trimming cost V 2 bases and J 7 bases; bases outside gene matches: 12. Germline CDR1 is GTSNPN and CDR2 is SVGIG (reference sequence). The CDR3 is CAWSNTKTGGEQPQHF. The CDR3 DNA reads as TGTGCCTGGAGTAACACCAAGACAGGGGGTGAACAGCCCCAGCATTTT.

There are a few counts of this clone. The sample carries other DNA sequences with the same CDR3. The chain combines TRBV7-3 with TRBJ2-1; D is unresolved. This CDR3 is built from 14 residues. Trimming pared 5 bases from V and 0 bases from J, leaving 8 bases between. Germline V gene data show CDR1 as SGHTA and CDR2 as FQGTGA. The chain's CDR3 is CASSPSSSYNEQFF. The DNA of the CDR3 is TGTGCCAGCAGCCCCTCGAGCTCCTACAATGAGCAGTTCTTC.

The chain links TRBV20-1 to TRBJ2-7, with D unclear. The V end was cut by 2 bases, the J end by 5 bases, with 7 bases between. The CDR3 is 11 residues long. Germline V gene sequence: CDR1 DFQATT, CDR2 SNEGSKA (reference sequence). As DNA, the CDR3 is TGCAGTGCTAGACCCAGCGACGAGCAGTACTTC. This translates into CSARPSDEQYF.

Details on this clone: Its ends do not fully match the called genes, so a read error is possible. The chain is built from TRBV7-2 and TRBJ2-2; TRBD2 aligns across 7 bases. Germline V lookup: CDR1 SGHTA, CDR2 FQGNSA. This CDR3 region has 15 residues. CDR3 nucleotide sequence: TGTGCCAGCAGCCCGTCACTAGCGAAAACCGGGGAGCTGTTTTTT. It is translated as CASSPSLAKTGELFF.

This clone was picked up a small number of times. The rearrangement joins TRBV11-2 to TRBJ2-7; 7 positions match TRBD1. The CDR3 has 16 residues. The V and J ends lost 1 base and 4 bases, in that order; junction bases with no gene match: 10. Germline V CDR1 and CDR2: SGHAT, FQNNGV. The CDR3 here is CASSLATGAPGYEQYF. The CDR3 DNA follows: TGTGCCAGCAGCTTAGCCACAGGGGCTCCGGGGTACGAGCAGTACTTC.

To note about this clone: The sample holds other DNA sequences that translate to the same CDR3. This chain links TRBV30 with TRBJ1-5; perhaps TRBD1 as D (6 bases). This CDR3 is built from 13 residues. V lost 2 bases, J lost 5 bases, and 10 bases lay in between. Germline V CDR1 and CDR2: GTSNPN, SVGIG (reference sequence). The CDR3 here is CAWSSGGYQPQHF. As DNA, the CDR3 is TGTGCCTGGAGTTCTGGGGGCTATCAGCCCCAGCATTTT.

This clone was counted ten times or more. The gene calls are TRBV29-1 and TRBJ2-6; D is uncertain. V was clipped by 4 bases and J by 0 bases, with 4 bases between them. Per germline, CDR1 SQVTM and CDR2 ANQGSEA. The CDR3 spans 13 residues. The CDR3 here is CSVGLSGANVLTF. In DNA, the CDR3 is TGCAGCGTTGGACTCTCTGGGGCCAACGTCCTGACTTTC.